This entry features one T cell receptor (beta chain) sequence. The source of the sample is a study of cytomegalovirus exposure and HLA in healthy donors. The primer mix had 60 Vbeta and 13 Jbeta primers. Sequenced by immunoSEQ multiplex PCR; TCRdb stores in-frame clones only, minus some. The sample consists of approximately 140,000 clones, around 75% of them appearing once. After removal of 2 bases from V and 3 bases from J, the junction contained 13 bases not matched to a gene. Germline CDR1 and CDR2: MDHEN and SYDVKM. CDR3 length: 18 residues. This TCR derives from a human donor in good health. Input material: PBMCs. V is TRBV28 and J is TRBJ2-7; 10 positions agree with TRBD2. DNA for the CDR3: TGTGCCAGCAGTTTACCCTCTAATCTAGCGGGAGATCGCTACGAGCAGTACTTC. This gives the protein CASSLPSNLAGDRYEQYF. Full variable domain (rest looked up from reference TRBV28 and TRBJ2-7): DVKVTQSSRYLVKRTGEKVFLECVQDMDHENMFWYRQDPGLGLRLIYFSYDVKMKEKGDIPEGYSVSREKKERFSLILESASTNQTSMYLCASSLPSNLAGDRYEQYFGPGTRLTVT.